One and the same sample provided the 18 T cell receptor beta chains below, sequenced in a study of brain metastases from non-small cell lung cancer. Some clones are missing from TCRdb's copy, which holds only in-frame ones; the method was immunoSEQ multiplex PCR. The sample gives some 4,000 clones, 80% to 90% of which show up once; about 3.4% is in the top ten. Sequenced material: primary lung tumor tissue. Source of these receptors: a donor at least 40 years old with non-small cell lung cancer.

The rearrangement uses TRBV10-3 and TRBJ2-7; the match to TRBD2 covers 9 bases. This CDR3 has 12 residues. V shed 11 bases, J shed 6 bases, and the junction held 8 bases outside the gene matches. Germline V gene lookup returns CDR1 ENHRY and CDR2 SYGVKD. CDR3 bases: TGTGCCTACGGCGTAGCGGGGGCCGAGCAGTACTTC. It translates to CAYGVAGAEQYF.

This rearrangement joins TRBV6-5 to TRBJ1-1; possible D gene TRBD1, 6 bases. CDR1 and CDR2 from the germline V gene are MNHEY and SVGAGI. The V end lost 5 bases, the J end lost 1 base, and 14 bases lay between the germline ends. This CDR3 is 15 amino acids long. The DNA for the CDR3 is TGTGCCAGCAGTCGCACAGGGCGGGGGAACACTGAAGCTTTCTTT. It specifies CASSRTGRGNTEAFF.

The chain uses TRBV7-9 and TRBJ1-2; D is uncertain. Germline V gene lookup returns CDR1 SEHNR and CDR2 FQNEAQ (reference sequence). The CDR3 totals 15 residues. The V end lost 5 bases, the J end lost 4 bases, and 17 bases lay between the germline ends. CDR3: CASSLGPATSYGYTF. In DNA form, the CDR3 reads TGTGCCAGCAGCCTAGGGCCAGCGACTTCCTATGGCTACACCTTC.

The chain has TRBV6-5 and TRBJ1-2, with 9 nucleotides matching TRBD1. The CDR3 is made up of 13 amino acids. Germline V gene sequence: CDR1 MNHEY, CDR2 SVGAGI. Trimming took 7 bases from V and 4 from J; bases not matched to a gene: 4. As DNA, the CDR3 is TGTGCCAGCAACCCGGGACAGGGCTATGGCTACACCTTC. Residues: CASNPGQGYGYTF.

This chain connects TRBV4-2 to TRBJ1-1; D not resolved. The CDR3 spans 15 residues. The germline V gene has CDR1 LGHNA and CDR2 YNFKEQ. The V gene lost 3 bases and the J gene lost 2 bases, with 13 bases spanning the gap. The CDR3 nucleotides are TGTGCCAGCAGCCAGCTGCCACCTCCCAACACTGAAGCTTTCTTT. The encoded protein is CASSQLPPPNTEAFF.

A word on this clone: At one end, the junction sequence differs from germline, possibly due to a read error. Other DNA sequences in the same sample also yield this CDR3. The chain employs TRBV2 and TRBJ1-6; D is possibly TRBD1 (5 bases). The length of the CDR3 is 15 residues. Germline values: CDR1 SNHLY, CDR2 FYNNEI. The CDR3 loop reads CASSGTGFNNSPLHF. CDR3 in DNA: TGCGCCAGCAGTGGGACCGGATTTAATAATTCACCCCTCCACTTT.

The rearrangement uses TRBV3-1 (or the pseudogene TRBV3-2) and TRBJ1-2; 7 bases agree with TRBD1. CDR1 is LGHDT, CDR2 YNNKEL, per germline (reference sequence). J lost 1 base, V lost 3 bases, and 5 bases had no gene match. The CDR3 length is 15 residues. The chain's CDR3 is CASSHVRDSNYGYTF. In DNA form, the CDR3 reads TGTGCCAGCAGCCATGTCCGGGACAGTAACTATGGCTACACCTTC.

The rearrangement uses TRBV4-1 and TRBJ1-3; 9 bases fit TRBD1. J gave up 3 bases and V 0 bases, and 6 bases lay outside the gene matches. CDR3 length: 17 amino acids. Germline lookup yields CDR1 MGHRA and CDR2 YSYEKL. CDR3 bases: TGCGCCAGCAGCCAAGATCCCGGGACAGGGAATGGAAACACCATATATTTT. Protein product: CASSQDPGTGNGNTIYF.

This clone is labeled as large. The sample contains more than one DNA sequence encoding this CDR3. The chain combines TRBV18 with TRBJ1-2; 11 nucleotides agree with TRBD1. CDR1 and CDR2 (germline): KGHSH, LQKENI. The CDR3 runs 15 residues. Trimming cost V 6 bases and J 8 bases; bases outside gene matches: 11. This CDR3 is CASSQLPGQGDGYTF. The DNA for the CDR3 is TGTGCCAGCTCGCAATTACCGGGACAGGGGGACGGCTACACCTTC.

The rearrangement links TRBV29-1 to TRBJ1-1; D remains ambiguous. With 4 bases removed from V and 5 bases from J, the gap between germline ends came to 20 bases. The CDR3 extends over 15 amino acids. Looked up from germline, CDR1 is SQVTM and CDR2 is ANQGSEA. CDR3 sequence (DNA): TGCAGCGTTGTCCTGAGGGCTGGGTTAAAAACTGAAGCTTTCTTT. It encodes CSVVLRAGLKTEAFF.

This clone ranks as large. This specimen includes other DNA sequences encoding the same CDR3. This rearrangement joins TRBV5-6 to TRBJ2-3; D gene uncertain. The CDR3 loop spans 12 amino acids. Trimming removed 5 bases at V and 10 bases at J, with 14 bases between. Germline V gene data show CDR1 as SGHDT and CDR2 as YYEEEE. The CDR3, as DNA: TGTGCCAGCAGGGCCGCGAATGGGGCGCAGTATTTT. Its protein is CASRAANGAQYF.

The V gene is TRBV2, the J gene TRBJ2-7; D remains unclear. V lost 8 bases and J lost 2, with 7 bases in between. CDR1 is SNHLY and CDR2 is FYNNEI in the germline V gene. The CDR3 is made up of 11 amino acids. In DNA form, the CDR3 reads TGTGCCAGCCGGGCCGCCTACGAGCAGTACTTC. Translated: CASRAAYEQYF. The whole variable domain, remainder taken from reference TRBV2 and TRBJ2-7, is EPEVTQTPSHQVTQMGQEVILRCVPISNHLYFYWYRQILGQKVEFLVSFYNNEISEKSEIFDDQFSVERPDGSNFTLKIRSTKLEDSAMYFCASRAAYEQYFGPGTRLTVT.

With regard to this clone: At the DNA level, this CDR3 is encoded by other sequences in the same sample as well. This sequence joins TRBV3-1 (or the pseudogene TRBV3-2) and TRBJ1-1; D remains unclear. The germline V gene encodes CDR1 LGHDT and CDR2 YNNKEL (reference sequence). V was clipped by 4 bases and J by 3 bases, with 3 bases between them. The CDR3 spans 11 residues. CDR3 residues: CASSRDTEAFF. The CDR3 nucleotides are TGTGCCAGCAGCCGTGACACTGAAGCTTTCTTT.

This chain links TRBV11-1 with TRBJ2-5, with D perhaps matching TRBD1 (5 bases). The CDR3 spans 15 residues. Trimming cost V 2 bases and J 3 bases, with 13 bases left between them. CDR1 SGHAT and CDR2 FQDESV come from the germline V gene (reference sequence). The CDR3 spells CASSLQGETKETQYF. The CDR3 DNA sequence: TGTGCCAGCAGCTTACAGGGCGAAACGAAAGAGACCCAGTACTTC. The whole variable domain, remainder taken from reference TRBV11-1 and TRBJ2-5, is EAEVAQSPRYKITEKSQAVAFWCDPISGHATLYWYRQILGQGPELLVQFQDESVVDDSQLPKDRFSAERLKGVDSTLKIQPAELGDSAMYLCASSLQGETKETQYFGPGTRLLVL.

The chain recombines TRBV19 with TRBJ1-3; 10 nucleotides agree with TRBD1. The CDR3 extends over 17 amino acids. V dropped 10 bases and J dropped 0; count of bases not matched to a gene: 12. The germline CDR1 and CDR2 sequences are LNHDA and SQIVND (reference sequence). CDR3 in DNA: TGTGCCAATAGCCGAAGACAGGGGGCTACCTCTGGAAACACCATATATTTT. It specifies CANSRRQGATSGNTIYF.

The V call is TRBV27, the J call TRBJ2-7; no clear D. CDR3 length equals 14 residues. Trimming cost V 2 bases and J 2 bases, with 10 bases left between them. Germline CDR1 MNHEY, CDR2 SMNVEV (reference sequence). Here the CDR3 reads CASSLKPGPYEQYF. The CDR3 region has the DNA TGTGCCAGCAGTTTAAAGCCGGGTCCCTACGAGCAGTACTTC.

The V and J genes are TRBV7-9 and TRBJ2-7, with D possibly TRBD2 on 5 matching bases. The CDR3 totals 13 residues. CDR1 is SEHNR, CDR2 FQNEAQ, per germline (reference sequence). The V gene lost 2 bases and the J gene lost 1 base, with 6 bases spanning the gap. The CDR3 DNA sequence: TGTGCCAGCAGCTTACGAGGGTCCTACGAGCAGTACTTC. Its protein product is CASSLRGSYEQYF.

The chain carries TRBV12-5 and TRBJ1-5, with a tentative D call TRBD1 (5 bases). Germline V gene sequence: CDR1 LGHNT, CDR2 FRNRAP. Trimming stripped 5 bases from V and 5 bases from J, with 13 bases between. The CDR3 consists of 14 residues. As DNA, the CDR3 is TGTGCTAGTGGTACACAGGCAACCTATCAGCCCCAGCATTTT. Residues: CASGTQATYQPQHF.